This TCR beta chain was captured in a study of blood T cell repertoires in COVID-19 (dated by TCRdb to about 2020). Notes on the research overall: Samples from collaborators originated in the United States, Italy and Spain and spanned both the acute and convalescent phases of COVID-19. Deeply sampled blood TCRbeta repertoires from subjects exposed to, actively infected with, or recovered from COVID-19 were included in the dataset. Nearly every sample came with metadata listing a de-identified subject ID, COVID-19 status, age in years and sex. The material from the prospective study consisted of cDNA or gDNA derived from T cells, B-cell-depleted T cells, or PBMCs. The repertoires were made available in a free public database intended to serve as a resource for research on the immune response to SARS-CoV-2. Where available, HLA class I and class II types were obtained from metadata supplied by the sample provider rather than from assay-based typing. Samples came from the ongoing ImmuneRACE study (first 160 participants) plus 1,254 subjects from 6 global collaborators.

As regards this clone: The specificity of this receptor is unknown. The record has no base qualities; no much larger clone is one base away.

From its cysteine to its phenylalanine, the CDR3 spans 13 amino acids. Only the CDR3 region is kept as DNA, spanning 39 bases read in frame from base 1. At the junction V is shortened by 8 bases and J by 5 bases, with 15 bases in between. Broad study findings and their caveats: The amount of clinical and demographic metadata varied by source and participant and was provided uncurated.

Collaborating institutions collected whole blood in K2EDTA tubes following their own protocols. Collaborator samples were shipped for TCRbeta analysis as frozen whole blood, isolated PBMCs, or DNA extracted from either sample type. TCRbeta CDR3 regions were amplified from genomic DNA by means of the immunoSEQ Assay, a bias-controlled multiplex PCR. As for how the authors treated the data: The number of nucleated cells in each sample was estimated by amplification of reference gene primers within the assay. To quantify the absolute abundance of each unique TCRbeta CDR3 rearrangement, sequence reads were collapsed and filtered. For each sample, productive Simpson clonality was calculated as the square root of Simpson's diversity index across productive rearrangements. This is the immuneACCESS table as TCRdb keeps it, with only in-frame sequences that have V and J called. A part of the clones is gone; compared with another copy, unresolved V genes explain less than half, and the rest is unexplained. The V and J calls and clone size were taken over from that table, and D and trimming were inferred from the DNA. Present in this sample are 150,000 to 190,000 clones, approximately 86% of which were seen just once. The ten largest clones add up to about 2.4% of the sample.

This chain is built from TRBV12-3 or TRBV12-4 and TRBJ1-1, and perhaps TRBD1 as D gene, on 5 matching bases. This TCR came from a woman aged 70-85 years with acute or convalescent COVID-19. The source material was peripheral blood. Here is the DNA: TGTGCCAGCGTTAGCTGGGGGGGTACTGAAGCTTTCTTT. Its translation reads: CASVSWGGTEAFF.